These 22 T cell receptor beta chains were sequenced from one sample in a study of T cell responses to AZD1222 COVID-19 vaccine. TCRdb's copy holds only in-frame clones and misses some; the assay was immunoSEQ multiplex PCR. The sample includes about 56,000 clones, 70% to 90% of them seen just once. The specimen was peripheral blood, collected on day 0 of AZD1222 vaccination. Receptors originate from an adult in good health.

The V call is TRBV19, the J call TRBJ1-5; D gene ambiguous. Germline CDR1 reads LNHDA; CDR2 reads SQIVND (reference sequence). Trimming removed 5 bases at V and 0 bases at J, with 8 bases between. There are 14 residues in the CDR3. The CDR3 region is CASSSQNSNQPQHF. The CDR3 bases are TGTGCCAGTAGTTCACAGAATAGCAATCAGCCCCAGCATTTT.

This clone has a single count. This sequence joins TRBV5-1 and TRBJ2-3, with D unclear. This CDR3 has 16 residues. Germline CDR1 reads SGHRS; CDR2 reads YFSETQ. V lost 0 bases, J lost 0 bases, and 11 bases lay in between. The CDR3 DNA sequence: TGCGCCAGCAGCTTGGTGGCAGGTTCTAGCACAGATACGCAGTATTTT. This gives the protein CASSLVAGSSTDTQYF. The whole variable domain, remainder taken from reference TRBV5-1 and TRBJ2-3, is KAGVTQTPRYLIKTRGQQVTLSCSPISGHRSVSWYQQTPGQGLQFLFEYFSETQRNKGNFPGRFSGRQFSNSRSEMNVSTLELGDSALYLCASSLVAGSSTDTQYFGPGTRLTVL.

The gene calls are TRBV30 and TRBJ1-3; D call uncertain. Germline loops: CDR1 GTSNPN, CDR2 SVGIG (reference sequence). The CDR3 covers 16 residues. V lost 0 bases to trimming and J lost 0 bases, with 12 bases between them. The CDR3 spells CAWSVGRHSSGNTIYF. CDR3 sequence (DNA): TGTGCCTGGAGTGTAGGCAGACATAGCTCTGGAAACACCATATATTTT.

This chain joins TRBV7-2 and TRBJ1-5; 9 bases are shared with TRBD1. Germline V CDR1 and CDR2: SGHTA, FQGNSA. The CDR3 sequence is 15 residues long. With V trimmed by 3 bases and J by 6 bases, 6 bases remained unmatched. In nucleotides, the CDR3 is TGTGCCAGCAGCTTTCCGGGGACAGGGATTCAGCCCCAGCATTTT. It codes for CASSFPGTGIQPQHF.

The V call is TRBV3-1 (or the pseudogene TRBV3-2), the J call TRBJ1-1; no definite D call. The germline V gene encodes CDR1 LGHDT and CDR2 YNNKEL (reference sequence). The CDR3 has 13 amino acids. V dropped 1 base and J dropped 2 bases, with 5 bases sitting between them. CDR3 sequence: CASSQAVNTEAFF. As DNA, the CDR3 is TGTGCCAGCAGCCAAGCAGTAAACACTGAAGCTTTCTTT.

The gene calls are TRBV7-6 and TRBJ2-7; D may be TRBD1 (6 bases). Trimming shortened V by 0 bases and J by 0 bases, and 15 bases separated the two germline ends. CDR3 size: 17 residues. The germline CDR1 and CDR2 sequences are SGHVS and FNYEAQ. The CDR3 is CASSLASVPGVSYEQYF. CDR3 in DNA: TGTGCCAGCAGCTTAGCCTCGGTCCCAGGGGTCTCCTACGAGCAGTACTTC.

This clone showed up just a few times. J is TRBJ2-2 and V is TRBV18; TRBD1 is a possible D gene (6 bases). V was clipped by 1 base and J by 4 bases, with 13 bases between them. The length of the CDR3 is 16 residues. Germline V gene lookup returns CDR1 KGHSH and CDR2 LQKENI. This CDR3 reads CASSPRGGEATGELFF. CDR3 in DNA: TGTGCCAGCTCACCACGAGGGGGAGAGGCCACCGGGGAGCTGTTTTTT.

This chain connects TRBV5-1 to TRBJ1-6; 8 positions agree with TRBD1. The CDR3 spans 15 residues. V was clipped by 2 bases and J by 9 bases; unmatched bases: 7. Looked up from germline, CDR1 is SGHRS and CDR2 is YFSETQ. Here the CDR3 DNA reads TGCGCCAGCAGCTTACAGGGGGGGCATACTTCACCCCTCCACTTT. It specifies CASSLQGGHTSPLHF. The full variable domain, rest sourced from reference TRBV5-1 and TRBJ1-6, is KAGVTQTPRYLIKTRGQQVTLSCSPISGHRSVSWYQQTPGQGLQFLFEYFSETQRNKGNFPGRFSGRQFSNSRSEMNVSTLELGDSALYLCASSLQGGHTSPLHFGNGTRLTVT.

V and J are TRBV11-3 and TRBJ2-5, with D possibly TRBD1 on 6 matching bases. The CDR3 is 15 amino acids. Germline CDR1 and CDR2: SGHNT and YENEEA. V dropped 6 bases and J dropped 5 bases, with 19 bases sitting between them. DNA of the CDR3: TGTGCCAGCAGTCGGACAGCGTCTTGGCACGAGACCCAGTACTTC. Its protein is CASSRTASWHETQYF.

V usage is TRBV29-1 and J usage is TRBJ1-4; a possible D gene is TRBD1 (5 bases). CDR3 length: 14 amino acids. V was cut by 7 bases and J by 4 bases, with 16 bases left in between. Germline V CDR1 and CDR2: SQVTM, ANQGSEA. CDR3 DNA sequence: TGCAGCGCTGGGGTACAGGCCGATAATGAAAAACTGTTTTTT. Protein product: CSAGVQADNEKLFF.

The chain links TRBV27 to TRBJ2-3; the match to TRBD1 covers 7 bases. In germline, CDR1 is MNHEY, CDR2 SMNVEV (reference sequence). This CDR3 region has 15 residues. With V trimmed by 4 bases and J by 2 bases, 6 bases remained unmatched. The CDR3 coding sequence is TGTGCCAGCAGTTCTCCGGGACAGTCCACAGATACGCAGTATTTT. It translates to CASSSPGQSTDTQYF.

The CDR3 is CASSLGGLGTEAFF. The CDR3 region has the DNA TGTGCCAGCAGCTTAGGGGGACTCGGCACTGAAGCTTTCTTT. The V gene is TRBV11-2, the J gene TRBJ1-1; perhaps TRBD1 as D (5 bases). Per germline, CDR1 SGHAT and CDR2 FQNNGV. Trimming shortened V by 1 base and J by 4 bases, and 10 bases separated the two germline ends. The length of the CDR3 is 14 residues.

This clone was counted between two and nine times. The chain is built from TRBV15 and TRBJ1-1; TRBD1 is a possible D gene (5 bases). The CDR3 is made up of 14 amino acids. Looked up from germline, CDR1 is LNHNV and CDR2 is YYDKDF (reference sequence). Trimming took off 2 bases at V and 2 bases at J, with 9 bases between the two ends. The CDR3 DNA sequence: TGTGCCACCAGCAGACTGGACATTAACACTGAAGCTTTCTTT. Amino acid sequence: CATSRLDINTEAFF.

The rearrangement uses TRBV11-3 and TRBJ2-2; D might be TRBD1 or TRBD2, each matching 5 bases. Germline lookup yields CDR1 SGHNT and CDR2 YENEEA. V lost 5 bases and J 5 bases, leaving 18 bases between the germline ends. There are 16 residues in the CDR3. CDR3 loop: CASSALGQGGTGELFF. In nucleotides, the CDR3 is TGTGCCAGCAGCGCGCTGGGGCAGGGCGGGACCGGGGAGCTGTTTTTT. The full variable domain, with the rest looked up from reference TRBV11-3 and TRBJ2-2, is EAGVVQSPRYKIIEKKQPVAFWCNPISGHNTLYWYLQNLGQGPELLIRYENEEAVDDSQLPKDRFSAERLKGVDSTLKIQPAELGDSAVYLCASSALGQGGTGELFFGEGSRLTVL.

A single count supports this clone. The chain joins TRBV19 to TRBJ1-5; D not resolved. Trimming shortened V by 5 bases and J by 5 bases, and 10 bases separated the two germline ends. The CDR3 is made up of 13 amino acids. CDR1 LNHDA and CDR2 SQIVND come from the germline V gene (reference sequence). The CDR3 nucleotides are TGTGCCAGTAGTCTAGGCCTAGATCAGCCCCAGCATTTT. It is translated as CASSLGLDQPQHF.

CDR3 residues: CASSINGDSPLHF. The CDR3 coding sequence is TGTGCCAGTAGTATTAACGGGGATTCACCCCTCCACTTT. The V and J genes are TRBV19 and TRBJ1-6; no clear D. This CDR3 is built from 13 residues. Germline CDR1 is LNHDA and CDR2 is SQIVND (reference sequence). Trimming took off 3 bases at V and 8 bases at J, with 8 bases between the two ends.

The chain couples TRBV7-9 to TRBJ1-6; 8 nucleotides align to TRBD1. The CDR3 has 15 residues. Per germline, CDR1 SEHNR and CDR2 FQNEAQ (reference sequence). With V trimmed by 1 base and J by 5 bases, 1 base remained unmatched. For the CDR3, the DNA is TGTGCCAGCAGCTTAGTGACAGGGGATAATTCACCCCTCCACTTT. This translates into CASSLVTGDNSPLHF.

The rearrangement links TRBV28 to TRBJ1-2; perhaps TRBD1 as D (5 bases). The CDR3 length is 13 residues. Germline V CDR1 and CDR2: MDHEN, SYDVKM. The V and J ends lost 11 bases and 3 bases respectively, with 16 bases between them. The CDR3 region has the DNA TGTGCCTCCTCCCGGGGACTTCACTATGGCTACACCTTC. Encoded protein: CASSRGLHYGYTF.

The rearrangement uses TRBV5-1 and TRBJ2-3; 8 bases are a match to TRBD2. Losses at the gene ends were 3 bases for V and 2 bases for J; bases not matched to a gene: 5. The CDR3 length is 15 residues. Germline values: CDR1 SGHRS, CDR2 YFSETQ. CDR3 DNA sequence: TGCGCCAGCAGCTGGCGGGGGGACTTCACAGATACGCAGTATTTT. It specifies CASSWRGDFTDTQYF.

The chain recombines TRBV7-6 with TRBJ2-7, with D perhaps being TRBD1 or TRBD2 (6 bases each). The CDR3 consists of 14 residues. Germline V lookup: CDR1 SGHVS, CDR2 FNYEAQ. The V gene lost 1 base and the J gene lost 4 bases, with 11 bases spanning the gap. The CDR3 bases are TGTGCCAGCAGCTTAGAGGGGGGAAGATACGAGCAGTACTTC. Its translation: CASSLEGGRYEQYF.

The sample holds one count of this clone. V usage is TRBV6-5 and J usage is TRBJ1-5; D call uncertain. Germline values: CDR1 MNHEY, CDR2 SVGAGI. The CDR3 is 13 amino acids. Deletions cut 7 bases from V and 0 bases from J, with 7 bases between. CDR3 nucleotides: TGTGCCAGCATGGCGGGTAGCAATCAGCCCCAGCATTTT. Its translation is CASMAGSNQPQHF.

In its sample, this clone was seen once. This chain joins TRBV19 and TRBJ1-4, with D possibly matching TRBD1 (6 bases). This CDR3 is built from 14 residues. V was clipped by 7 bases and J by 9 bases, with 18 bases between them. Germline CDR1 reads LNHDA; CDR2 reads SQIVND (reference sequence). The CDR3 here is CASNFGDISKKLFF. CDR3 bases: TGTGCCAGTAATTTTGGGGACATATCTAAAAAACTGTTTTTT.